This T cell receptor (beta chain) came from a study of CD8 T cells in ankylosing spondylitis. In TCRdb, the 5' RACE reads were re-called with MiXCR into one record per CDR3 protein. The table records more than 250,000 distinct CDR3 sequences, approximately 10% of them present only once. This clonotype was counted many times. The sequence was collected from a female donor with ankylosing spondylitis or in good health (not recorded which). The sequenced material came from blood, either unsorted or a sorted T cell fraction (not recorded which).

The CDR3 spells CSASTGTEIDGYTF. CDR3 DNA sequence: TGCAGTGCTAGCACCGGGACAGAGATCGATGGCTACACCTTC. The rearrangement uses TRBV20-1 and TRBJ1-2; the match to TRBD1 covers 7 bases. Germline CDR1 is DFQATT and CDR2 is SNEGSKA (reference sequence). The length of the CDR3 is 14 residues. Trimming took 3 bases from V and 6 from J; bases not matched to a gene: 10.